Listed below are T cell receptor beta chains from one sample, sequenced in a study of blood T cell repertoires in COVID-19. Clones were sequenced by immunoSEQ multiplex PCR, and TCRdb holds only the in-frame ones, with some missing. The sample consists of over 200,000 clones, almost 90% of them appearing once. Sequenced input: peripheral blood. The source is a woman aged 55-69 years with acute or convalescent COVID-19. Each CDR3 is given with its conserved first and last residue. D genes are given only for firm matches. Some rows have no size entry. The others give once, few or many, or a class for an expanded clone.

TRBV29-1,TRBJ2-1,.,.,CSAVGGLRGLEQFF,TGCAGCGCCGTGGGGGGACTGAGGGGGCTTGAGCAGTTCTTC
TRBV5-1,TRBJ1-4,.,TRBD1,CASSLLPTGVNKKLFF,TGCGCCAGCAGCTTGTTGCCGACAGGGGTTAATAAAAAACTGTTTTTT
TRBV30,TRBJ1-1,.,.,CAWIEGFFMNTEAFF,TGTGCCTGGATTGAGGGTTTTTTCATGAACACTGAAGCTTTCTTT
TRBV18,TRBJ2-1,.,TRBD2,CASSPPRGTSGRPNYNEQFF,TGTGCCAGCTCACCCCCACGGGGGACTAGCGGGAGGCCCAACTACAATGAGCAGTTCTTC
TRBV7-2,TRBJ2-7,.,.,CASSLGWADSYEQYF,TGTGCCAGCAGCTTAGGATGGGCAGACTCCTACGAGCAGTACTTC
TRBV19,TRBJ2-2,.,TRBD1,CASSVPGQYIPDTGELFF,TGTGCCAGTAGTGTACCGGGACAGTATATTCCCGACACCGGGGAGCTGTTTTTT
TRBV19,TRBJ2-5,.,TRBD2,CASSRSSGLAGQETQYF,TGTGCCAGTAGTCGAAGTTCGGGACTAGCGGGACAAGAGACCCAGTACTTC
TRBV21-1,TRBJ2-1,few,.,CASSKGRRDRGSNEQFF,TGTGCCAGCAGCAAAGGGCGTAGGGACAGGGGTAGTAATGAGCAGTTCTTC
TRBV30,TRBJ2-2,.,.,CAWKAGQHTGELFF,TGTGCCTGGAAAGCTGGACAGCACACCGGGGAGCTGTTTTTT
TRBV11-2,TRBJ1-2,.,TRBD1,CASSTDGGTGSYGYTF,TGTGCCAGCAGCACGGATGGGGGGACAGGGAGCTATGGCTACACCTTC
TRBV19,TRBJ1-2,.,TRBD1,CASTSGTGGYGYTF,TGTGCCAGTACCTCAGGGACAGGGGGGTATGGCTACACCTTC
TRBV5-4,TRBJ1-1,.,.,CASSQKQGRYTEAFF,TGTGCCAGCAGCCAAAAACAGGGAAGGTATACTGAAGCTTTCTTT
TRBV28,TRBJ2-1,.,.,CASSFGGTVSYNEQFF,TGTGCCAGCAGTTTTGGGGGGACAGTTTCCTACAATGAGCAGTTCTTC
TRBV7-2,TRBJ2-2,once,TRBD1,CASSLSRRTGSNTGELFF,TGTGCCAGCAGCTTAAGCCGGCGGACAGGGTCGAACACCGGGGAGCTGTTTTTT
TRBV6-1,TRBJ2-3,once,TRBD2,CASSAPGTSGVFTSTDTQYF,TGTGCCAGCAGTGCTCCCGGGACTAGCGGGGTCTTTACTAGCACAGATACGCAGTATTTT
TRBV28,TRBJ1-1,few,TRBD1,CASSLYTGANTEAFF,TGTGCCAGCAGTTTATATACAGGGGCGAACACTGAAGCTTTCTTT
TRBV2,TRBJ1-2,.,TRBD1,CASSTPLTGGGNYGYTF,TGTGCCAGCAGTACTCCCCTGACAGGGGGCGGGAACTATGGCTACACCTTC
TRBV27,TRBJ1-1,.,TRBD1,CASVEGATEAFF,TGTGCCAGCGTCGAGGGGGCCACTGAAGCTTTCTTT
TRBV14,TRBJ1-2,few,TRBD1,CASSQDDRGYYGYTF,TGTGCCAGCAGCCAAGATGACAGGGGCTACTATGGCTACACCTTC
TRBV5-1,TRBJ2-5,.,.,CASSLSDSRKETQYF,TGCGCCAGCAGCCTGTCCGACAGTAGGAAAGAGACCCAGTACTTC
TRBV6-5,TRBJ1-5,.,TRBD1,CASSYKTGFGRQPQHF,TGTGCCAGCAGTTACAAGACAGGGTTCGGCCGCCAGCCCCAGCATTTT
TRBV18,TRBJ1-5,once,.,CASSLGGSDSNQPQHF,TGTGCCAGCTCGCTTGGGGGGTCCGATAGCAATCAGCCCCAGCATTTT
TRBV12-2,TRBJ2-1,.,.,CASRGAGGPYEQFF,TGTGCAAGTCGAGGAGCGGGGGGGCCTTATGAGCAGTTCTTC
TRBV7-2,TRBJ1-5,.,TRBD1,CASSLGGQGPQPQHF,TGTGCCAGCAGCTTAGGTGGACAGGGACCTCAGCCCCAGCATTTT
TRBV4-1,TRBJ2-7,.,.,CASSHPWGPNEQYF,TGCGCCAGCAGCCACCCCTGGGGCCCTAACGAGCAGTACTTC
TRBV4-1,TRBJ2-5,.,TRBD2,CASSQSGGPTETQYF,TGCGCCAGCAGCCAATCGGGAGGGCCGACGGAGACCCAGTACTTC
TRBV6-5,TRBJ1-2,.,TRBD1,CASRIQGASYGYTF,TGTGCCAGCAGGATACAGGGGGCGAGCTATGGCTACACCTTC
TRBV6-4,TRBJ2-2,.,.,CASSALSANTGELFF,TGTGCCAGCAGTGCGTTGAGCGCGAACACCGGGGAGCTGTTTTTT
TRBV6-6,TRBJ1-5,.,TRBD1,CASSYSVRDRGEPQHF,TGTGCCAGCAGTTACTCTGTCCGGGACAGGGGGGAGCCCCAGCATTTT
TRBV27,TRBJ2-4,.,.,CASRDSAKNIQYF,TGTGCCAGCAGGGACTCGGCCAAAAACATTCAGTACTTC
TRBV11-2,TRBJ1-6,once,.,CASSPTYNSPLHF,TGTGCCAGCAGCCCAACTTATAATTCACCCCTCCACTTT
TRBV6-6,TRBJ1-3,.,.,CASSYADTSGNTIYF,TGTGCCAGCAGTTACGCCGACACTTCTGGAAACACCATATATTTT
TRBV14,TRBJ2-1,.,.,CASSQYRDRYNEQFF,TGTGCCAGCAGCCAATACAGGGACCGATACAATGAGCAGTTCTTC
TRBV4-1,TRBJ2-7,once,.,CASSQGHFSYEQYF,TGCGCCAGCAGCCAGGGACATTTCTCCTACGAGCAGTACTTC
TRBV5-1,TRBJ1-6,.,TRBD1,CASSLDYRGPGSPLHF,TGCGCCAGCAGCTTGGACTACAGGGGGCCCGGTTCACCCCTCCACTTT
TRBV12-2,TRBJ2-7,.,.,CASRLDILSSYEQYF,TGTGCAAGTCGCCTGGACATCTTGAGCTCCTACGAGCAGTACTTC
TRBV20-1,TRBJ1-2,once,.,CSAGGYTF,TGCAGTGCCGGGGGCTACACCTTC
TRBV11-2,TRBJ1-2,.,.,CASSLEGRGGYTF,TGTGCCAGCAGCTTAGAGGGAAGGGGAGGCTACACCTTC
TRBV28,TRBJ2-5,.,.,CASSTGQRGTQYF,TGTGCCAGCAGTACAGGGCAGAGGGGGACCCAGTACTTC
TRBV19,TRBJ1-4,once,.,CASSRRTAATNEKLFF,TGTGCCAGTAGTCGCCGGACAGCTGCAACTAATGAAAAACTGTTTTTT
TRBV6-5,TRBJ2-7,.,TRBD1,CASSRGQGGTYEQYF,TGTGCCAGCAGTAGGGGACAGGGAGGAACCTACGAGCAGTACTTC
TRBV11-3,TRBJ1-1,.,TRBD1,CASSATGGEDTEAFF,TGTGCCAGCAGCGCGACAGGGGGCGAGGATACTGAAGCTTTCTTT
TRBV10-1,TRBJ2-2,.,TRBD1,CASSDGTGQGNTGELFF,TGCGCCAGCAGTGACGGCACGGGACAGGGGAACACCGGGGAGCTGTTTTTT
TRBV6-5,TRBJ2-2,.,.,CARGTGNGELFF,TGTGCCAGAGGTACAGGGAACGGGGAGCTGTTTTTT
TRBV6-5,TRBJ2-4,.,.,CASMSAAVAKNIQYF,TGTGCCAGCATGTCCGCGGCCGTAGCCAAAAACATTCAGTACTTC
TRBV3-1/TRBV3-2,TRBJ1-2,.,TRBD1,CASRPRGRMDGYTF,TGTGCCAGCAGACCTAGGGGGCGCATGGATGGCTACACCTTC
TRBV5-5,TRBJ1-5,.,.,CASSLGTVDTTQHF,TGTGCCAGCAGCTTGGGGACAGTCGATACGACCCAGCATTTT